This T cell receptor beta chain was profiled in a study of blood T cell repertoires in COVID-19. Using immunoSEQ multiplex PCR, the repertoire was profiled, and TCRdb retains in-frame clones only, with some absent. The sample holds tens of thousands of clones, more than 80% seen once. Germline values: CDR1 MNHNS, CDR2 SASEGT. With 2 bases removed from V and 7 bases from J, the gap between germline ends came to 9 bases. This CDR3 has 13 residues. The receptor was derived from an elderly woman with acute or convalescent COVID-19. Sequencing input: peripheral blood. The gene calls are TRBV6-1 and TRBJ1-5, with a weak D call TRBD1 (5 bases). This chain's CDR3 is CASSEPGLQPQHF. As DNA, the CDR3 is TGTGCCAGCAGTGAACCAGGGTTGCAGCCCCAGCATTTT.